This entry lists 14 T cell receptor beta chains sequenced from one sample in a study of blood T cell repertoires in COVID-19. Repertoires were generated with immunoSEQ multiplex PCR, while TCRdb's copy carries only in-frame clones and drops some. The sample consists of some 37,000 clones, about 90% of them appearing once. The sample comprised peripheral blood. The receptors stem from a man in his 70s with acute or convalescent COVID-19.

This sequence joins TRBV3-1 (or the pseudogene TRBV3-2) and TRBJ2-7, with unresolved D. The CDR3 extends over 13 amino acids. Germline V gene data show CDR1 as LGHDT and CDR2 as YNNKEL (reference sequence). Deletions cut 4 bases from V and 6 bases from J, with 13 bases between. The chain's CDR3 is CASSPVFPLEQYF. CDR3 coding DNA: TGTGCCAGCAGCCCGGTCTTCCCCCTCGAGCAGTACTTC.

The chain recombines TRBV6-5 with TRBJ2-5, with D tentatively TRBD2 (5 bases). The CDR3 is 14 amino acids. Germline V gene data show CDR1 as MNHEY and CDR2 as SVGAGI. V was trimmed by 3 bases and J by 4 bases, leaving 12 bases between them. CDR3 nucleotide sequence: TGTGCCAGCAGTTATACGGGGTCATCAGAGACCCAGTACTTC. Translation gives CASSYTGSSETQYF.

The genes are TRBV7-3 and TRBJ1-1; 8 bases align to TRBD1. The CDR3 has 15 amino acids. Germline V gives CDR1 SGHTA, CDR2 FQGTGA. With 5 bases clipped from V and 1 base from J, the junction kept 6 bases outside the gene matches. The CDR3 region is CASSPHRGRNTEAFF. The CDR3 DNA reads TGTGCCAGCAGCCCACACAGGGGGAGGAACACTGAAGCTTTCTTT.

This clone was seen just once. The chain combines TRBV6-2 or TRBV6-3 with TRBJ1-5; no reliable D call. V was shortened by 0 bases and J by 4 bases, with 7 bases between the two germline ends. From germline, CDR1 is MNHEY and CDR2 SVGEGT. The CDR3 sequence is 14 residues long. The CDR3 spells CASSYSNFNQPQHF. CDR3 DNA: TGTGCCAGCAGTTACTCAAACTTTAATCAGCCCCAGCATTTT.

The chain has TRBV9 and TRBJ1-1, with TRBD1 matching over 7 bases. V shed 2 bases and J 5 bases; nucleotides not matched to a gene: 9. Germline-derived CDR1 and CDR2 are SGDLS and YYNGEE. The CDR3 extends over 15 amino acids. For the CDR3, the DNA is TGTGCCAGCAGCGTTAGACAGGGCCTAGGGACTGAAGCTTTCTTT. It translates to CASSVRQGLGTEAFF.

The chain couples TRBV5-1 to TRBJ2-1, with D tentatively TRBD2 (5 bases). Trimming left V 0 bases short and J 0 bases short, with 16 bases between. This CDR3 contains 18 residues. From germline, CDR1 is SGHRS and CDR2 YFSETQ. The CDR3 region has the DNA TGCGCCAGCAGCTTGGGTGGCCCCTTAGGGAGCTCCTACAATGAGCAGTTCTTC. Amino acid sequence: CASSLGGPLGSSYNEQFF.

V gene TRBV2 combines with J gene TRBJ2-3, with 7 positions matching TRBD2. The CDR3 spans 13 residues. Germline V gene sequence: CDR1 SNHLY, CDR2 FYNNEI. V was clipped by 10 bases and J by 0 bases; unmatched bases: 4. The CDR3 reads CAIKRESTDTQYF. The CDR3, as DNA: TGTGCCATCAAGCGGGAAAGCACAGATACGCAGTATTTT.

This rearrangement joins TRBV10-3 to TRBJ2-7, with 7 bases aligning to TRBD1. This CDR3 is built from 15 residues. The ends lost 4 bases at V and 4 bases at J; junction bases unmatched: 10. Per germline, CDR1 ENHRY and CDR2 SYGVKD. CDR3 amino acids: CAISAGGQNLYEQYF. CDR3 coding DNA: TGTGCCATCAGTGCAGGGGGACAGAACTTATACGAGCAGTACTTC.

This chain links TRBV6-5 with TRBJ2-3, with 13 bases fitting TRBD2. CDR3 length: 15 amino acids. Germline CDR1 is MNHEY and CDR2 is SVGAGI. Germline trimming cut 8 bases from V and 4 bases from J; bases unmatched to any gene: 6. The CDR3, as DNA: TGTGCCAGCGGACGACTAGCGGGAGGACCAGATACGCAGTATTTT. Translating gives CASGRLAGGPDTQYF.

V usage is TRBV4-3 and J usage is TRBJ2-3; the D gene is possibly TRBD1 (6 bases). The V gene's germline CDR1 is LGHNA and CDR2 YSLEER. This CDR3 is built from 16 residues. Trimming took 1 base from V and 6 from J, leaving 17 bases between them. The CDR3 DNA sequence: TGCGCCAGCAGCCAAGCCTCTGGGACACCCGGGGATACGCAGTATTTT. It specifies CASSQASGTPGDTQYF.

The chain employs TRBV9 and TRBJ1-2; the match to TRBD1 covers 9 bases. Germline CDR1 is SGDLS and CDR2 is YYNGEE. The J segment lost 6 bases and the V segment lost 3 bases, leaving 9 bases of the junction unmatched. The CDR3 is made up of 15 amino acids. The CDR3 DNA follows: TGTGCCAGCAGCGCATTTACAGGGGGCGGAGATGGCTACACCTTC. Translated: CASSAFTGGGDGYTF.

This rearrangement joins TRBV6-5 to TRBJ1-4; 9 nucleotides line up with TRBD1. From germline, CDR1 is MNHEY and CDR2 SVGAGI. The trim removed 8 bases at V and 8 bases at J, leaving 12 bases unmatched. CDR3 length: 15 amino acids. The CDR3 DNA reads as TGTGCCAGCCAGACACCACAGGGGGCCGGAGAAAAACTGTTTTTT. As protein: CASQTPQGAGEKLFF.

The rearrangement uses TRBV9 and TRBJ2-5; possible D gene TRBD1, 5 bases. Germline V gene lookup returns CDR1 SGDLS and CDR2 YYNGEE. CDR3 length: 16 residues. V was clipped by 0 bases and J by 5 bases, with 17 bases between them. In DNA form, the CDR3 reads TGTGCCAGCAGCGTAGGGGCCGCTGGGGCACAGGAGACCCAGTACTTC. Amino acid sequence: CASSVGAAGAQETQYF.

J is TRBJ1-1 and V is TRBV27, with 8 bases aligning to TRBD1. The CDR3 spans 14 residues. Losses at the gene ends were 4 bases for V and 5 bases for J; bases not matched to a gene: 6. Germline V gene data show CDR1 as MNHEY and CDR2 as SMNVEV (reference sequence). Written as DNA, the CDR3 is TGTGCCAGCAGTTCCAGGGGGCGCCTGACTGAAGCTTTCTTT. It yields the protein CASSSRGRLTEAFF.